This T cell receptor beta chain was captured by sequencing in a study of cytomegalovirus exposure and HLA in healthy donors. The protocol was immunoSEQ multiplex PCR, while the TCRdb copy is restricted to in-frame clones and leaves out a portion. The table has 200,000 to 300,000 clones, 87% seen once. CDR1 is SNHLY and CDR2 is FYNNEI in the germline V gene. Between the trimmed V and J ends, which lost 1 base and 1 base, there was a span of 8 bases. The length of the CDR3 is 15 residues. Study outcomes and limitations: Overall, approximately 150 TCR beta chains were annotated as cytomegalovirus-associated. Accounts indicate the classifier identified cytomegalovirus status with strong specificity and sensitivity.

In regard to this clone: The antigen remains unidentified.

V gene TRBV2 combines with J gene TRBJ1-5; unclear D gene. The sample was PBMCs. The receptor was derived from a young man in good health and CMV-seropositive. The chain's CDR3 is CASSEGALSNQPQHF. DNA for the CDR3: TGTGCCAGCAGTGAAGGAGCACTCAGCAATCAGCCCCAGCATTTT.